The TCR beta chain described here comes from a study of CD8 T cells in Susac syndrome. Diagnostic criteria for definite or probable disease, in their recently defined form, were met by the patients with Susac syndrome. This CDR3 region has 14 residues. Trimming removed 9 bases at V and 5 bases at J, with 20 bases between. Germline V gene lookup returns CDR1 MNHEY and CDR2 SMNVEV (reference sequence). For this clonotype: The target antigen is unknown.

Random-hexamer reverse transcription was applied to about 0.45 to 1 ug RNA. immunoSEQ multiplex PCR amplified TCR beta CDR3 across 54 Vbeta, 13 Jbeta. From the immunoSEQ multiplex PCR reads, TCRdb called clonotypes with MiXCR, one entry per CDR3 protein. The sample includes roughly 150,000 distinct CDR3 sequences, around 95% of them seen just once. Overall study results and limits: When the CD4+ T cell repertoires of patients with Susac syndrome were examined, they did not show any clonal expansion.

The receptor comes from a human donor with Susac syndrome. Material: CD4+ T cells from PBMCs. The chain has TRBV27 and TRBJ2-7, with unresolved D. In nucleotides, the CDR3 is TGTGCCAGTCGCCGGCTGGAATCGCGGAACGAGCAGTACTTC. Amino acid sequence: CASRRLESRNEQYF.